The 19 T cell receptor beta chains listed next were all sequenced from one sample in a study of cytomegalovirus exposure and HLA in healthy donors. The PCR contained 60 Vbeta and 13 Jbeta primers. This table comes from immunoSEQ multiplex PCR, and its TCRdb copy is limited to in-frame clones, with some not included. The table lists about 130,000 clones, around three quarters of them singletons. Sequencing was performed on PBMCs. The receptors shown here come from a man aged 35-49 years in good health and CMV-seronegative.

The J gene is TRBJ2-2, the V gene TRBV2, with D tentatively TRBD1 (6 bases). Trimming took off 3 bases at V and 6 bases at J, with 11 bases between the two ends. CDR1 and CDR2 (germline): SNHLY, FYNNEI. This CDR3 region has 14 residues. CDR3 nucleotide sequence: TGTGCCAGCAGTGAGTGGGGGCCCCCCGGGGAGCTGTTTTTT. This sequence encodes CASSEWGPPGELFF.

This chain joins TRBV10-3 and TRBJ1-5, with a weak D call TRBD1 (6 bases). Trimming stripped 3 bases from V and 2 bases from J, with 11 bases between. In germline, CDR1 is ENHRY, CDR2 SYGVKD. The CDR3 covers 15 residues. CDR3 DNA sequence: TGTGCCATCAGTGATCAGGGGTCCGGCAATCAGCCCCAGCATTTT. Its protein is CAISDQGSGNQPQHF.

This clone was counted once. This chain joins TRBV5-1 and TRBJ1-2; tentatively, D is TRBD1 (5 bases). The CDR3 loop spans 14 amino acids. Germline CDR1 and CDR2: SGHRS and YFSETQ. V was cut by 0 bases and J by 7 bases, with 13 bases left in between. The CDR3 DNA is TGCGCCAGCAGCTTGGGACAGTCCTCAGGTGGCTACACCTTC. Translation gives CASSLGQSSGGYTF.

This rearrangement joins TRBV7-9 to TRBJ1-2; 9 nucleotides align to TRBD1. V gave up 5 bases and J gave up 4 bases; unmatched junction bases: 14. The CDR3 consists of 17 residues. Germline V gene sequence: CDR1 SEHNR, CDR2 FQNEAQ (reference sequence). The CDR3 sequence is CASSRDGTGPLLYGYTF. The CDR3, as DNA: TGTGCCAGCAGCCGGGACGGGACAGGGCCTTTACTCTATGGCTACACCTTC.

The V gene is TRBV27, the J gene TRBJ2-7; the D gene is possibly TRBD1 (6 bases). Germline CDR1 MNHEY, CDR2 SMNVEV (reference sequence). Trimming removed 2 bases from V and 7 bases from J, with 12 bases in between. The length of the CDR3 is 13 residues. The CDR3 DNA reads as TGTGCCAGCAGTTTAATCCAGGGGAGAGAGCAGTACTTC. Amino acid sequence: CASSLIQGREQYF.

This clone was recorded a few times. J is TRBJ1-1 and V is TRBV19; possibly TRBD1 for D (6 bases). The CDR3 totals 16 residues. Germline V CDR1 and CDR2: LNHDA, SQIVND (reference sequence). The ends were cut back, 3 bases at V and 1 base at J, with 15 bases in the middle. CDR3 DNA sequence: TGTGCCAGTAGTATGGCGGCAGGGGTGAGGAACACTGAAGCTTTCTTT. It is translated as CASSMAAGVRNTEAFF.

This chain connects TRBV28 to TRBJ2-3; no reliable D call. Germline V gives CDR1 MDHEN, CDR2 SYDVKM. This CDR3 contains 15 residues. V shed 5 bases and J shed 0 bases, with 12 bases lying between them. CDR3 in amino acids: CASSAPFLSTDTQYF. CDR3 in DNA: TGTGCCAGCAGTGCGCCGTTTCTAAGCACAGATACGCAGTATTTT.

The chain uses TRBV5-4 and TRBJ2-1; a possible D gene is TRBD1 (6 bases). There are 16 residues in the CDR3. Trimming shortened V by 4 bases and J by 7 bases, and 21 bases separated the two germline ends. Germline V lookup: CDR1 SGHNT, CDR2 YYREEE (reference sequence). CDR3 nucleotide sequence: TGTGCCAGCAGCCTGGAGGCCAGGGACACGAGGAATGAGCAGTTCTTC. This gives the protein CASSLEARDTRNEQFF.

V and J are TRBV30 and TRBJ1-5, with 7 bases lining up with TRBD1. V lost 1 base and J lost 5; bases outside the gene matches: 2. Germline V gene lookup returns CDR1 GTSNPN and CDR2 SVGIG (reference sequence). The CDR3 has 13 residues. This chain's CDR3 is CAWSGGGYQPQHF. The CDR3 coding sequence is TGTGCCTGGAGTGGAGGGGGCTATCAGCCCCAGCATTTT.

The chain uses TRBV28 and TRBJ1-2, with D unclear. The germline V gene encodes CDR1 MDHEN and CDR2 SYDVKM. The CDR3 is 14 residues long. V lost 2 bases and J lost 3, with 10 bases in between. CDR3 sequence (DNA): TGTGCCAGCAGTTTACTCCGTCAGTACTATGGCTACACCTTC. It specifies CASSLLRQYYGYTF.

The rearrangement joins TRBV5-1 to TRBJ2-5, with no clear D. V lost 4 bases and J lost 4, with 11 bases in between. Germline loops: CDR1 SGHRS, CDR2 YFSETQ. The CDR3 totals 13 residues. CDR3 protein: CASSPGPRETQYF. The CDR3 bases are TGCGCCAGCAGCCCCGGTCCTCGAGAGACCCAGTACTTC.

This rearrangement joins TRBV5-1 to TRBJ1-6, with unresolved D. Trimming took 0 bases from V and 11 from J, leaving 9 bases between them. In germline, CDR1 is SGHRS, CDR2 YFSETQ. The CDR3 sequence is 13 residues long. As DNA, the CDR3 is TGCGCCAGCAGCTTGGATCCCTCCCCACCCCTCCACTTT. As protein: CASSLDPSPPLHF.

The rearrangement joins TRBV2 to TRBJ2-2; 11 nucleotides align to TRBD1. J gave up 7 bases and V 2 bases, and 3 bases lay outside the gene matches. The CDR3 is 15 amino acids. Per the germline V gene, CDR1 is SNHLY and CDR2 is FYNNEI. The CDR3 sequence: CASSESGQGVGELFF. CDR3 nucleotide sequence: TGTGCCAGCAGTGAATCGGGACAGGGGGTCGGGGAGCTGTTTTTT.

The chain couples TRBV5-1 to TRBJ2-5; 8 bases fit TRBD1. The ends lost 0 bases at V and 3 bases at J; junction bases unmatched: 1. Per germline, CDR1 SGHRS and CDR2 YFSETQ. This CDR3 region has 14 residues. In nucleotides, the CDR3 is TGCGCCAGCAGCTTGGGACAGGGGAAAGAGACCCAGTACTTC. Translating it yields CASSLGQGKETQYF.

The chain carries TRBV30 and TRBJ1-1; 8 positions match TRBD1. The CDR3 has 11 residues. Trimming removed 6 bases from V and 8 bases from J; junction bases left unmatched: 5. CDR1 is GTSNPN and CDR2 is SVGIG in the germline V gene (reference sequence). In DNA, the CDR3 is TGTGCCTGTGGACAGGGTTTGGAAGCTTTCTTT. This translates into CACGQGLEAFF.

V gene TRBV19 combines with J gene TRBJ2-7, with 9 positions matching TRBD1. CDR1 and CDR2 (germline): LNHDA, SQIVND (reference sequence). The CDR3 length is 13 residues. Losses at the gene ends were 7 bases for V and 5 bases for J; bases not matched to a gene: 6. The CDR3 region has the DNA TGTGCCAGTACCGGGACAGGGAAGAACGAGCAGTACTTC. Translating gives CASTGTGKNEQYF.

This chain joins TRBV4-2 and TRBJ1-3; TRBD1 might be the D (6 bases). The CDR3 totals 17 residues. Germline CDR1 reads LGHNA; CDR2 reads YNFKEQ. Trimming removed 3 bases from V and 1 base from J, with 16 bases in between. CDR3 DNA sequence: TGTGCCAGCAGCCAGGAGACCTTAACAGGGTCTGGAAACACCATATATTTT. Translation: CASSQETLTGSGNTIYF.

J is TRBJ2-5 and V is TRBV19; TRBD2 matches at 10 bases. The V gene's germline CDR1 is LNHDA and CDR2 SQIVND (reference sequence). The CDR3 has 14 residues. J gave up 2 bases and V 6 bases, and 3 bases lay outside the gene matches. The CDR3 protein is CASRGTSVQETQYF. The DNA of the CDR3 is TGTGCCAGTAGAGGGACTAGCGTACAAGAGACCCAGTACTTC.

This chain connects TRBV2 to TRBJ1-2; 9 nucleotides match TRBD1. Germline V gene lookup returns CDR1 SNHLY and CDR2 FYNNEI. The V segment lost 8 bases and the J segment 7 bases; nucleotides outside the gene matches: 14. The CDR3 totals 15 residues. This CDR3 reads CASSLDRGKRGGYTF. CDR3 DNA: TGTGCCAGCTCCTTGGACAGGGGTAAACGGGGTGGCTACACCTTC.